The present T cell receptor (beta chain) was sequenced within a study of T cell changes during pregnancy in multiple sclerosis. The germline V gene has CDR1 LNHDA and CDR2 SQIVND (reference sequence). This CDR3 is built from 14 residues. V shed 5 bases and J 5 bases; nucleotides not matched to a gene: 6. The table came from immunoSEQ multiplex PCR; TCRdb's copy has only in-frame clones and leaves some out. Of approximately 13,000 clones listed, 75% to 90% are singletons. Specimen: CD8+ T cells from peripheral blood mononuclear cells, collected after pregnancy. The gene calls are TRBV19 and TRBJ2-5; the match to TRBD1 covers 9 bases. This clonotype was sampled from a female donor in good health, enrolled as a control in a pregnancy study. As DNA, the CDR3 is TGTGCCAGTAGTTTACAGGGGGCAGGTGAGACCCAGTACTTC. Its protein is CASSLQGAGETQYF.